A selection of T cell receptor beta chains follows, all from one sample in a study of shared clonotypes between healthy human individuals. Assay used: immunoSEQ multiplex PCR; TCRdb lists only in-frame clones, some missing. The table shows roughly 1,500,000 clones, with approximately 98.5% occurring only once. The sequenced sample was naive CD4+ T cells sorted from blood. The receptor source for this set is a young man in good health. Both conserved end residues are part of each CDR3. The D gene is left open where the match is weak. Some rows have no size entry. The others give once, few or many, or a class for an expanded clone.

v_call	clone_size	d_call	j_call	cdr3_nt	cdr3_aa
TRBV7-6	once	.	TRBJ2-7	TGTGCCAGCAGCTTAGGCAGAAGCTCCTACGAGCAGTACTTC	CASSLGRSSYEQYF
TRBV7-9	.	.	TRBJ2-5	TGTGCCAGCAGCTTACCCCGGCGCCTGGAGACCCAGTACTTC	CASSLPRRLETQYF
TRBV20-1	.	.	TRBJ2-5	TGCAGTGCTCCCCTCGAGACCCAGTACTTC	CSAPLETQYF
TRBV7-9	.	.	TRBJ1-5	TGTGCCAGCAGCTCTGACAGTTATCAGCCCCAGCATTTT	CASSSDSYQPQHF
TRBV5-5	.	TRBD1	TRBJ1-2	TGTGCCAGCAGCCCCTCAACTCCGGGACAGGGGGCTGATGGCTACACCTTC	CASSPSTPGQGADGYTF
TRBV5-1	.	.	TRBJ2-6	TGCGCCAGCAGCTTGGATCCCGTGGGCTCTGGGGCCAACGTCCTGACTTTC	CASSLDPVGSGANVLTF
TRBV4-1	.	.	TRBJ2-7	TGCGCCAGCAGCCAAGTCGGCAGGTCCTACGAGCAGTACTTC	CASSQVGRSYEQYF
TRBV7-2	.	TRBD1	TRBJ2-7	TGTGCCAGCAGCTTAGCTATGCAGGGACAGAGATCCTACGAGCAGTACTTC	CASSLAMQGQRSYEQYF
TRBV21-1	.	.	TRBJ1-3	TGTGCCAGCAGCAGGGGATTAATTGAAAACACCATATATTTT	CASSRGLIENTIYF
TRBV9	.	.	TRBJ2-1	TGTGCCAGCAGCGCTGCCTGGTGGAATGAGCAGTTCTTC	CASSAAWWNEQFF
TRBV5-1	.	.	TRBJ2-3	TGCGCCAGCCGCCGATCGGGACAAGACACAGATACGCAGTATTTT	CASRRSGQDTDTQYF
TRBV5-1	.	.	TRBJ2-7	TGCGCCAGCAGCAACGAGGGGGGACAGCTCTCCTACGAGCAGTACTTC	CASSNEGGQLSYEQYF
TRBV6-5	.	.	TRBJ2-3	TGTGCCAGCAGGTTTACAGGGACGTTCTCGGGTACGCAGTATTTT	CASRFTGTFSGTQYF
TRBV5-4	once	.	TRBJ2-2	TGTGCCAGCAGCCCTGGCCCCCAGGGAGCAAACACCGGGGAGCTGTTTTTT	CASSPGPQGANTGELFF
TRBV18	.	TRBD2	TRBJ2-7	TGTGCCAGCTCACCAACTAGCGGGGGAAGCTCCTACGAGCAGTACTTC	CASSPTSGGSSYEQYF
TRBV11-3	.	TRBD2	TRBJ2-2	TGTGCCAGCAGGGGTAGCGGGAGCGGAACCGGGGAGCTGTTTTTT	CASRGSGSGTGELFF
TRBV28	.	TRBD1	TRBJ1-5	TGTGCCAGCAGACTTACAGGGGGCGAAGGACAGCCCCAGCATTTT	CASRLTGGEGQPQHF
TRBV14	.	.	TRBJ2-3	TGTGCCAGCAGCCCCTTTCGAGCTAGCGTAACAGATACGCAGTATTTT	CASSPFRASVTDTQYF
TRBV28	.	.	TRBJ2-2	TGTGCCAGCAGTTCCGGAACCAACACCGGGGAGCTGTTTTTT	CASSSGTNTGELFF
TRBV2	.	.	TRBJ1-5	TGTGCCAGCAATGCAGGGCGCACTAATCAGCCCCAGCATTTT	CASNAGRTNQPQHF
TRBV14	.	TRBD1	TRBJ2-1	TGTGCCAGCAGCCAAACAGGGGGCCCACCCAATGAGCAGTTCTTC	CASSQTGGPPNEQFF
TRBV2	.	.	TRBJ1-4	TGTGCCAGCAGTGGAACAGGCAGTGAAAAACTGTTTTTT	CASSGTGSEKLFF
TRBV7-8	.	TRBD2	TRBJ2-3	TGTGCCAGCAGCCGAGGTTCGGGAGGGGCTGATACGCAGTATTTT	CASSRGSGGADTQYF
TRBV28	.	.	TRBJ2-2	TGTGCCAGCACTTCCCTGGCTCCCCGGTGGGAGCTGTTTTTT	CASTSLAPRWELFF
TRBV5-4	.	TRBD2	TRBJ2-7	TGTGCCAGCAGCTTGGCAGGCCGGGGGGGCTCCTACGAGCAGTACTTC	CASSLAGRGGSYEQYF
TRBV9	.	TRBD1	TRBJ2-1	TGTGCCAGCAGCGACGGCAGGGGGCTGGGGAATGAGCAGTTCTTC	CASSDGRGLGNEQFF
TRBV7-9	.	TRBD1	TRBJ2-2	TGTGCCAGCAGCACCCGGGGACAGGGCTATTCCGGGGAGCTGTTTTTT	CASSTRGQGYSGELFF
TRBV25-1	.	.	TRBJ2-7	TGTGCCAGCAGGAGGGGGTCGAGGGACGAGCAGTACTTC	CASRRGSRDEQYF
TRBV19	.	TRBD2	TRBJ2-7	TGTGCCAGTAAGGGGCGGGAGCTTATCTACGAGCAGTACTTC	CASKGRELIYEQYF
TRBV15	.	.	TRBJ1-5	TGTGCCACCAGCAGAGTAGGGGGTGATAGCAATCAGCCCCAGCATTTT	CATSRVGGDSNQPQHF
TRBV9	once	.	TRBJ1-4	TGTGCCAGCAACAAACAGGGTACGTCTGAAAAACTGTTTTTT	CASNKQGTSEKLFF
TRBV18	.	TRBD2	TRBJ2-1	TGTGCCAGCTCGTCCGGGACTAGCGGGCGGGAGCAGTTCTTC	CASSSGTSGREQFF
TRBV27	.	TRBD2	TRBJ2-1	TGTGCCAGCAGCCTTCTACTAGCGGGAGGGCCTGATAATGAGCAGTTCTTC	CASSLLLAGGPDNEQFF
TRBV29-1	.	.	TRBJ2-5	TGCAGCGTCCCCCCAATAGAGGGGGGCCAAGAGACCCAGTACTTC	CSVPPIEGGQETQYF
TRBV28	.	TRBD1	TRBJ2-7	TGTGCCAGCAGTTTAAGTGGGGGGACAGGTCCAACAAAACAGTACTTC	CASSLSGGTGPTKQYF
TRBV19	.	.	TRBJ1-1	TGTGCCAGCAAAAACAGGGTAATGAACACTGAAGCTTTCTTT	CASKNRVMNTEAFF
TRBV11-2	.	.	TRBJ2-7	TGTGCCAGCAGCCCTGGGACATGGAGCTACGAGCAGTACTTC	CASSPGTWSYEQYF
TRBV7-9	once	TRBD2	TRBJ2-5	TGTGCCAGCAGCTTAGCGCTAGCGGGCGGGGAGACCCAGTACTTC	CASSLALAGGETQYF
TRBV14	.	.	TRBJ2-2	TGTGCCAGCAGCCAACGACCCAGGAGAAACACCGGGGAGCTGTTTTTT	CASSQRPRRNTGELFF
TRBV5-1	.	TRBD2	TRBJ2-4	TGCGCCAGCAGCCCGGGGGGACCAATAACACAGGACATTCAGTACTTC	CASSPGGPITQDIQYF
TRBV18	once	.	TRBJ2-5	TGTGCCAGCTCACCATCATTGTACCAAGAGACCCAGTACTTC	CASSPSLYQETQYF
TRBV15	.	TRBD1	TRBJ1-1	TGTGCCACCAGCGGGGACAGGGGCGTTACTGAAGCTTTCTTT	CATSGDRGVTEAFF